This T cell receptor beta chain was captured in a study of T cell responses to AZD1222 COVID-19 vaccine. This CDR3 spans 12 amino acids. The V gene lost 1 base and the J gene lost 7 bases, with 8 bases spanning the gap. The germline V gene encodes CDR1 SGHRS and CDR2 YFSETQ. Data came from immunoSEQ multiplex PCR; TCRdb stores just in-frame clones and leaves some out. Of approximately 300,000 clones in the sample, around 92% were seen once. There are a few counts of this clone. V is TRBV5-1 and J is TRBJ1-1, with unresolved D. The TCR originated in an adult who received the AZD1222 COVID-19 vaccine. The sample consisted of peripheral blood, taken 28 days after the second AZD1222 dose. DNA for the CDR3: TGCGCCAGCAGCTTGTCGGTTGATGAAGCTTTCTTT. Translation gives CASSLSVDEAFF.